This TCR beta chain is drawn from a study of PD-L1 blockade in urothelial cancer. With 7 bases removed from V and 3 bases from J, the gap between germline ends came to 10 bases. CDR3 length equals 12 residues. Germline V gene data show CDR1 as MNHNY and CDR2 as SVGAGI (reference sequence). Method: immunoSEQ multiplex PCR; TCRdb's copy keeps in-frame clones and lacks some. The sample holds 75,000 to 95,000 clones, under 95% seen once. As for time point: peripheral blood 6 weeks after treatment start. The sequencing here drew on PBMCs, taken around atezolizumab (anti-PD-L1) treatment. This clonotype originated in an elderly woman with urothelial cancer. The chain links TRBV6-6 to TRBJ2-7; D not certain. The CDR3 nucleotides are TGTGCCAGCACCTCCGAGGTCTACGAGCAGTACTTC. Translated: CASTSEVYEQYF.